This T cell receptor beta chain stems from a study of human thymus T cells. CDR3 size: 16 residues. Germline-derived CDR1 and CDR2 are SGDLS and YYNGEE. V was trimmed by 3 bases and J by 1 base, leaving 16 bases between them. The study's findings and limits: It looked as if thymic and blood repertoires used V and J genes in a biased way.

A remark on this clone: Its cognate antigen is unknown.

Thymus was obtained from resections taken during corrective heart surgery. Healthy Finnish infants undergoing corrective surgery for congenital heart defects provided the donor material. Repertoires were generated with immunoSEQ multiplex PCR, while TCRdb's copy carries only in-frame clones and drops some. Of tens of thousands of clones listed, 95% are singletons. Source material: thymus tissue. The clonotype comes from a girl under three years old with a congenital heart defect but otherwise immunologically healthy. The chain employs TRBV9 and TRBJ1-1, with D tentatively TRBD1 (5 bases). This CDR3 reads CASSARGYPGNTEAFF. The CDR3, as DNA: TGTGCCAGCAGCGCTAGGGGTTACCCCGGGAACACTGAAGCTTTCTTT.